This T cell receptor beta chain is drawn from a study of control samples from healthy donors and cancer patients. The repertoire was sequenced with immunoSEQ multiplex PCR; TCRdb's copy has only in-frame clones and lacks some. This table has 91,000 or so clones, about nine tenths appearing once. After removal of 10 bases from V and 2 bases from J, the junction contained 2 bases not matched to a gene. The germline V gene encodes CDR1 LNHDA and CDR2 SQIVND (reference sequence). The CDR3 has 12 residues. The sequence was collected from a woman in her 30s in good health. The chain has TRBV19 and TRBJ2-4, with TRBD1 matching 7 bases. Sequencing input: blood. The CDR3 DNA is TGTGCCACCAGGGGGTCCAAAAACATTCAGTACTTC. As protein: CATRGSKNIQYF.